The TCR beta chain under discussion was sequenced for a study of T cell repertoires in cytomegalovirus infection. On the study more broadly: Signatures in public TCR beta sequences pointed to both CMV infection and matching HLA type. General study findings and limits: Dominating the ex vivo response were HLA-C-restricted CMV-specific TCR beta clonotypes. Summed frequency of public TCR beta families distinguished CMV carriers with the relevant HLA.

This clonotype showed up many times. Its antigen is currently unknown. TCRdb re-derived calls from the reads in MiXCR, one entry per CDR3 protein. Of 450,000 to 600,000 distinct CDR3 sequences listed, around 11% are singletons. V lost 6 bases to trimming and J lost 5 bases; unmatched junction nucleotides: 4. The CDR3 contains 14 residues. Germline CDR1 is SNHLY and CDR2 is FYNNEI. The TCR was taken from a human donor in good health (CMV status not recorded). Some clones in this sample may be carry-over from other donors' samples. The sample was PBMCs. The chain uses TRBV2 and TRBJ1-1, with 12 nucleotides matching TRBD1. CDR3 loop: CASRGQGAQTEAFF. In nucleotides, the CDR3 is TGTGCCAGCAGGGGACAGGGGGCGCAGACTGAAGCTTTCTTT.